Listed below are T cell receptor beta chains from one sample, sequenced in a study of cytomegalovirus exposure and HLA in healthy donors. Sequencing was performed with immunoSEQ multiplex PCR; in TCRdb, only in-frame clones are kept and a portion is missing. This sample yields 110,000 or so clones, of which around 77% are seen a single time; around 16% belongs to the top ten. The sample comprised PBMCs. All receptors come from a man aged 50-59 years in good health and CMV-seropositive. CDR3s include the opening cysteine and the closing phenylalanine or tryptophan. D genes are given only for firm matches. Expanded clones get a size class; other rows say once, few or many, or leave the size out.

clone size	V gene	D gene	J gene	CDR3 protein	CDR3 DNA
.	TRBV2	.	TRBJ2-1	CASSSRGARGEEQFF	TGTGCCAGCAGTTCTCGGGGGGCCCGGGGGGAGGAGCAGTTCTTC
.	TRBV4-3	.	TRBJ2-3	CASSQDLDSGWLRADTQYF	TGCGCCAGCAGCCAAGATTTGGATAGCGGTTGGTTAAGGGCAGATACGCAGTATTTT
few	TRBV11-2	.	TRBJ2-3	CASSFAFRMRGHTDTQYF	TGTGCCAGCAGCTTTGCGTTCCGTATGCGGGGGCACACAGATACGCAGTATTTT
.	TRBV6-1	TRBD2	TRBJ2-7	CASRGGWLAGLYEQYF	TGTGCCAGCCGTGGCGGTTGGCTAGCGGGCTTGTACGAGCAGTACTTC
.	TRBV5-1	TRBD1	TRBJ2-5	CASSTGQWGETQYF	TGCGCCAGCAGCACGGGACAGTGGGGAGAGACCCAGTACTTC
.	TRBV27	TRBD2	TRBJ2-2	CASGSLAGGAVGELFF	TGTGCCAGCGGCTCTCTAGCGGGAGGGGCGGTAGGGGAGCTGTTTTTT
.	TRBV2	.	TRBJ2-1	CASSLTGNEQFF	TGTGCCAGCAGTCTAACGGGGAATGAGCAGTTCTTC
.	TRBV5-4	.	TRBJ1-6	CASSLSLDSSYNSPLHF	TGTGCCAGCAGCTTATCACTGGACAGCTCCTATAATTCACCCCTCCACTTT
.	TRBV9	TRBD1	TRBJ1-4	CASSAPGQGATNEKLFF	TGTGCCAGCAGCGCCCCGGGACAGGGGGCAACTAATGAAAAACTGTTTTTT
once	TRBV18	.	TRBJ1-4	CASSPRVPNEKLFF	TGTGCCAGCTCACCCAGGGTCCCTAATGAAAAACTGTTTTTT
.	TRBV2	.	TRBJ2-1	CASSHGQGYNEQFF	TGTGCCAGCAGTCACGGGCAGGGGTACAATGAGCAGTTCTTC
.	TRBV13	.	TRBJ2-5	CASSLVEETQYF	TGTGCCAGCAGCTTAGTGGAGGAGACCCAGTACTTC
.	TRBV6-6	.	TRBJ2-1	CASTITQVNEQFF	TGTGCCAGCACCATAACGCAGGTTAATGAGCAGTTCTTC
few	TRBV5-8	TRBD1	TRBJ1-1	CASSQRDRGITEAFF	TGTGCCAGCAGTCAGAGAGACAGGGGGATCACTGAAGCTTTCTTT
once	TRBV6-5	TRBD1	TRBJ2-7	CASSYGRRGYEQYF	TGTGCCAGCAGTTACGGTCGCAGGGGGTACGAGCAGTACTTC
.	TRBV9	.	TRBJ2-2	CASSSEVGVGELFF	TGTGCCAGCAGCTCAGAGGTGGGAGTCGGGGAGCTGTTTTTT
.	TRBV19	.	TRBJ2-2	CAPGELFF	TGTGCCCCGGGGGAGCTGTTTTTT
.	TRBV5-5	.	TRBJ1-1	CASSGTGWNTEAFF	TGTGCCAGCAGCGGCACAGGTTGGAACACTGAAGCTTTCTTT
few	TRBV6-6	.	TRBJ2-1	CASSSPRRQFF	TGTGCCAGCAGTTCCCCGCGTCGGCAGTTCTTC
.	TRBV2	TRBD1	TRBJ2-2	CASKRIGTGETGELFF	TGTGCCAGCAAACGGATCGGGACAGGGGAGACCGGGGAGCTGTTTTTT
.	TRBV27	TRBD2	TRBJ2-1	CASSFLSGDLNEQFF	TGTGCCAGCAGTTTTCTTAGCGGGGACCTCAATGAGCAGTTCTTC
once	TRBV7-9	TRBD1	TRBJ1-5	CASSPTGGGEPQHF	TGTGCCAGCAGCCCTACAGGGGGCGGAGAGCCCCAGCATTTT
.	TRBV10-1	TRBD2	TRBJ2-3	CASSAGGPIGTQYF	TGCGCCAGCAGTGCGGGAGGCCCCATCGGTACGCAGTATTTT
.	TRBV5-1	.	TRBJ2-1	CASSLNNYEQFF	TGCGCCAGCAGCTTGAACAATTATGAGCAGTTCTTC
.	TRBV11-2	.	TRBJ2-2	CASSSRRDTGELFF	TGTGCCAGCAGCTCCCGCCGCGACACCGGGGAGCTGTTTTTT
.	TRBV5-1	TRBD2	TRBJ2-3	CASSYSGAETDTQYF	TGCGCCAGCAGCTATAGCGGGGCAGAGACAGATACGCAGTATTTT
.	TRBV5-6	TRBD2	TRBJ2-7	CASSLVLAGIEQYF	TGTGCCAGCAGCTTGGTACTAGCGGGAATCGAGCAGTACTTC
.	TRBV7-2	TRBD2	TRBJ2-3	CASSVLAGGPPDTQYF	TGTGCCAGCAGCGTACTAGCGGGGGGGCCCCCAGATACGCAGTATTTT
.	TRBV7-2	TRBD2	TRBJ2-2	CASSLGVAGNTGELFF	TGTGCCAGCAGCTTAGGGGTAGCGGGAAACACCGGGGAGCTGTTTTTT
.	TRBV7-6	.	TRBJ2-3	CASSRGTSADTQYF	TGTGCCAGCAGCCGGGGGACTTCCGCAGATACGCAGTATTTT
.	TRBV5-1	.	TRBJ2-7	CASSSPGLPGEQYF	TGCGCCAGCAGCTCACCGGGACTCCCCGGCGAGCAGTACTTC
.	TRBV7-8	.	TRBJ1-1	CASSFSKGTRTMNTEAFF	TGTGCCAGCAGCTTTTCTAAAGGGACAAGAACCATGAACACTGAAGCTTTCTTT
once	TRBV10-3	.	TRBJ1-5	CAIRDGGQPQHF	TGTGCCATCAGGGACGGGGGTCAGCCCCAGCATTTT
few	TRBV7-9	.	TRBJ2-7	CASSFTDVAYF	TGTGCCAGCAGCTTCACAGATGTTGCGTACTTC
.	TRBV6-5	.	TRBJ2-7	CASSYGWDSSYEQYF	TGCGCCAGCAGTTACGGCTGGGACTCCTCCTACGAGCAGTACTTC
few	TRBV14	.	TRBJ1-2	CASSQDLWVGGYTF	TGTGCCAGCAGCCAAGACCTATGGGTGGGCGGCTACACCTTC
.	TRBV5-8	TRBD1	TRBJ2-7	CASSKGDRGNEQYF	TGTGCCAGCAGCAAAGGGGACAGGGGAAATGAGCAGTACTTC
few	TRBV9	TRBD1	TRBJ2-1	CASSARTGWGEQFF	TGTGCCAGCAGCGCTCGGACAGGGTGGGGGGAGCAGTTCTTC
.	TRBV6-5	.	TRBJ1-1	CASSPVQGRNTEAFF	TGTGCCAGCAGTCCCGTCCAGGGGCGGAACACTGAAGCTTTCTTT
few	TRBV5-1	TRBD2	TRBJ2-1	CASSRRTSLTGGEQFF	TGCGCCAGCAGCAGAAGGACTAGCCTCACGGGGGGTGAGCAGTTCTTC
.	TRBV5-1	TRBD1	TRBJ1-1	CASSQTGGPSMNTEAFF	TGCGCCAGCAGCCAGACAGGGGGCCCCTCCATGAACACTGAAGCTTTCTTT
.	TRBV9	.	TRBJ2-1	CASSVGGEQNEQFF	TGTGCCAGCAGCGTAGGTGGGGAGCAAAATGAGCAGTTCTTC
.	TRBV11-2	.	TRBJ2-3	CASSLELVGHTQYF	TGTGCCAGCAGCTTGGAGTTGGTTGGTCATACGCAGTATTTT
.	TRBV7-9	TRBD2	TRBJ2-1	CSSSSLAGGGSYNEQFF	TGTTCCAGCAGTTCGCTCGCGGGAGGGGGTTCCTACAATGAGCAGTTCTTC
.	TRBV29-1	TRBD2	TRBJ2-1	CSETSGRREQFF	TGCAGCGAGACTAGCGGGAGGAGGGAGCAGTTCTTC
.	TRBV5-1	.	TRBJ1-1	CASSLAGEAFF	TGCGCCAGCAGCTTGGCGGGAGAAGCTTTCTTT
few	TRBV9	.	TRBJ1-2	CASSPLGRNYGYTF	TGTGCCAGCAGCCCTCTTGGGCGTAACTATGGCTACACCTTC
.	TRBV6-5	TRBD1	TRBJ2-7	CASRDTGVIEQYF	TGTGCCAGCAGGGACACAGGGGTCATCGAGCAGTACTTC
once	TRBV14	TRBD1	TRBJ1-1	CASSQVSRTGRAAEAFF	TGTGCCAGCAGCCAAGTCTCCCGGACAGGGCGTGCGGCTGAAGCTTTCTTT
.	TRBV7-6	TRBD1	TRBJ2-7	CASSLGDRGWYEQYF	TGTGCCAGCAGCTTAGGCGACAGGGGTTGGTACGAGCAGTACTTC
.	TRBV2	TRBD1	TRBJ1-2	CASKPGGIYGYTF	TGTGCCAGCAAACCAGGGGGAATCTATGGCTACACCTTC
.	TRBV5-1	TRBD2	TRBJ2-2	CASRFSGGLNTGELFF	TGCGCCAGCAGGTTTAGCGGGGGTCTGAACACCGGGGAGCTGTTTTTT
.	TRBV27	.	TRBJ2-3	CASSPNTDTQYF	TGTGCCAGCAGTCCTAACACAGATACGCAGTATTTT
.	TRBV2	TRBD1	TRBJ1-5	CASMDRYIGNQPQHF	TGTGCCAGCATGGACAGGTATATTGGCAATCAGCCCCAGCATTTT
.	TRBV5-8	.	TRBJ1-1	CASSSRVVMNTEAFF	TGTGCCAGCAGCTCCAGGGTGGTCATGAACACTGAAGCTTTCTTT